What follows is one T cell receptor beta chain and its context. Its antigen is currently not known. Per-base quality was not reported, and no clone a single base away is much larger than it. This specimen comes from a study of OX40 agonist ivuxolimab in advanced cancers. The study in broad terms: Ivuxolimab was a fully human IgG2 agonistic monoclonal antibody targeting the costimulatory receptor OX40 (CD134). Partial responses occurred in three dose-escalation patients: two with cutaneous melanoma and one with hepatocellular carcinoma. Peripheral TCRbeta sequencing was intended to test whether TCR sequence diversity was altered and clonal T-cell expansion was caused by ivuxolimab. Patients were allowed to have had prior anti-PD-1, anti-PD-L1 or anti-CTLA-4 therapy, and about 40% of the dose-escalation patients had been treated with checkpoint inhibitors. Among the 52 dose-escalation patients, about 20 had hepatocellular carcinoma, approximately 15 melanoma, 9 renal cell carcinoma and 9 head and neck cancer. The dose-escalation cohort was about 83% male with a mean age of about 60 years, ranging from roughly 20 to 85. The paper reports the monotherapy dose-escalation portion (N of about 52 patients) of the phase I ivuxolimab trial. Intravenous ivuxolimab was administered to patients every 2 weeks at six dose levels: 0.01, 0.1, 0.3, 1.5, 3 and 10 mg/kg.

In the germline V gene, CDR1 corresponds to SQVTM and CDR2 to ANQGSEA. Spanning cysteine to phenylalanine, the CDR3 consists of 15 amino acids. Of the read, only the CDR3 DNA is kept; its 45 bases are in frame from base 1. The research as a whole found: After ivuxolimab, CD8+ T cells had more expanded clones than CD4+ T cells on average. Low levels of normalized T-cell clonal expansion were also seen in some patients who did not respond. At doses of 0.1 to 3.0 mg/kg, clonal expansion of both CD4+ and CD8+ T cells in blood was seen between baseline and week 6. The antigen specificity of the peripheral T cells that underwent clonal expansion was not determined. In partial responders in the 0.1-3.0 mg/kg groups, normalized peripheral clonal expansion was found to be among the lowest, especially among CD8+ T cells.

Genomic DNA was extracted from sorted cells for sequencing of the TCRbeta CDR3 region. The immunoSEQ Assay was used for sequencing of TCRbeta CDR3 regions. The table comes from immuneACCESS by way of TCRdb, which keeps in-frame sequences with V and J called. Part of the clones is missing from these tables; in studies checked, under half for an unresolved V gene and the rest for unknown reasons. The sample data list 9,500 to 12,000 clones, and over 65% of these were observed just once. The ten biggest clones cover approximately 21% of the sample. Patients with autoimmune disease history or receiving systemic immunosuppression were excluded from the trial. Peripheral blood for TCR sequencing was collected from all dose cohorts at baseline, on cycle 4 day 1, and on cycle 7 day 1. The samples were drawn from a first-in-human, open-label, multicenter phase I dose-escalation trial of ivuxolimab. The trial enrolled adults with locally advanced or metastatic head and neck squamous cell, hepatocellular, melanoma or renal cell carcinoma. Before TCR sequencing, CD4+ and CD8+ T cells were separately sorted from peripheral blood.

This TCR derives from an adult with an advanced solid tumor such as melanoma, head and neck, liver or kidney cancer. The material sequenced was CD4+ or CD8+ T cells sorted from blood, taken in a trial of the OX40 agonist ivuxolimab. The V and J segments used are TRBV29-1 and TRBJ2-5; a stretch of 7 junction bases matches TRBD1. The DNA end lines up better with TRBJ2-7; the J call may be wrong. The DNA reads as follows: TGCAGCGTTGAAACTTGGGACAGTTCCTCCTACGAGCAGTACTTC. Its protein reads: CSVETWDSSSYEQYF.